In its sample, the clone carrying this TCR beta chain was seen a few times. The antigen remains unidentified. The entry originates in a study of CD8 T cells in ankylosing spondylitis. Study-level findings and limits: Typical of ankylosing spondylitis blood, it appeared, was a TCR beta motif of 7 or 8 highly homologous variants.

TCRdb re-called the 5' RACE reads through MiXCR, storing one row per CDR3 protein. The table has around 540,000 distinct CDR3 sequences, about an eighth seen once. Deletions cut 5 bases from V and 0 bases from J, with 14 bases between. CDR1 is SGHTA and CDR2 is FQGNSA in the germline V gene. The CDR3 length is 16 residues. The chain combines TRBV7-2 with TRBJ1-3; D perhaps matches TRBD1 (6 bases). The origin of this receptor is a male donor with ankylosing spondylitis. Specimen: blood, either unsorted or a sorted T cell fraction (not recorded which). The CDR3 protein is CASSGRTADSGNTIYF. The CDR3 bases are TGTGCCAGCAGCGGGAGGACAGCCGACTCTGGAAACACCATATATTTT.